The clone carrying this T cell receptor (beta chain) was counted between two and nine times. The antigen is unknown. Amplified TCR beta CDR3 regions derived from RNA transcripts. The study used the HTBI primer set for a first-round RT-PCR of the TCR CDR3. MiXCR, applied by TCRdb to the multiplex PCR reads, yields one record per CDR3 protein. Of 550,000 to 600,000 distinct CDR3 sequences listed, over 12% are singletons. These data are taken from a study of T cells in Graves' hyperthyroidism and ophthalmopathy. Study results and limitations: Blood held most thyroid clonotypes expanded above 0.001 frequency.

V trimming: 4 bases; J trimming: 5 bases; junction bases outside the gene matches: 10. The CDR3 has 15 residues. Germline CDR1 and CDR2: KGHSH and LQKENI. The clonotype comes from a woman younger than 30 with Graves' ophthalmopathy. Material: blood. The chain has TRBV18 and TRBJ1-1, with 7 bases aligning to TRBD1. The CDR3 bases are TGTGCCAGCTCACGGGACAGACCCGGTGGGACTGAAGCTTTCTTT. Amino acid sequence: CASSRDRPGGTEAFF.